The present T cell receptor (beta chain) was sequenced within a study of blood T cells in healthy people across ages. This CDR3 contains 14 residues. Germline CDR1 SNHLY, CDR2 FYNNEI. V gave up 9 bases and J gave up 0 bases, with 13 bases separating them. It was with a sample-barcoded 5' primer and a J-beta primer mix that a second PCR of roughly 7 to 12 cycles was run. TCRdb reanalysed the 5' RACE reads using MiXCR and keeps one entry per CDR3 protein. Here the sample spans 1.5 million to 2 million distinct CDR3 sequences, around half being singletons. Peripheral blood, roughly 9.3 milliliters per donor, was collected.

The specimen was blood. The V call is TRBV2, the J call TRBJ2-3; the D gene could be TRBD1 or TRBD2 (5 bases each). This sequence originates from a woman aged 40 to 49 in good health. The CDR3 sequence: CARGRGSSTDTQYF. Written as DNA, the CDR3 is TGTGCCAGGGGACGTGGGAGTAGCACAGATACGCAGTATTTT.